Listed below are T cell receptor beta chains from one sample, sequenced in a study of brain metastases from non-small cell lung cancer. Profiling relied on immunoSEQ multiplex PCR, and the TCRdb table lists in-frame clones only, not all of them. Of some 3,200 clones detected, about 80% appear once; the ten largest clones hold almost 10%. The sequenced material came from tissue from a brain metastasis. The receptors were gathered from a donor at least 40 years old with non-small cell lung cancer. The CDR3 runs from the conserved cysteine through the conserved F or W. The order of the fields is D gene, clone size, V gene, J gene, CDR3 DNA, CDR3 protein. A D gene is named only where the DNA matches it firmly. Clone size, where shown, is once, few, many, or a class for clones that have expanded.

NA	NA	TRBV27	TRBJ2-2	TGTGCCAGCAGTTTAGGGGATCCCGACACCGGGGAGCTGTTTTTT	CASSLGDPDTGELFF
NA	NA	TRBV28	TRBJ2-7	TGTGCCACCCTTAGCGTCCCAGCGCAGCAGTACTTC	CATLSVPAQQYF
TRBD1	few	TRBV19	TRBJ1-1	TGTGCCAGTAGTACGTCCGACAGGGGTGACACTGAAGCTTTCTTT	CASSTSDRGDTEAFF
TRBD1	NA	TRBV6-1	TRBJ1-1	TGTGCCAGCAGTGAGGACAGGGGGGACACTGAAGCTTTCTTT	CASSEDRGDTEAFF
NA	NA	TRBV11-3	TRBJ1-3	TGTGCCAGCAGCGCCTCCGGGACTCCTGGAAACACCATATATTTT	CASSASGTPGNTIYF
NA	once	TRBV18	TRBJ2-2	TGTGCCAGCTCATCACAGACAGGTCACACCGGGGAGCTGTTTTTT	CASSSQTGHTGELFF
NA	once	TRBV27	TRBJ2-1	TGTGCCAGCAGTTTAAGCACTACCAGCAATGAGCAGTTCTTC	CASSLSTTSNEQFF
NA	once	TRBV7-2	TRBJ1-5	TGTGCCAGCAGCCCGTCGGGCGGGTTGCATCAGCCCCAGCATTTT	CASSPSGGLHQPQHF
TRBD1	NA	TRBV10-3	TRBJ2-3	TGTGCCATCAGTGGGACAGGGGGGGATACGCAGTATTTT	CAISGTGGDTQYF
NA	NA	TRBV7-3	TRBJ2-1	TGTGCCAGCAGCTTAGGTGCCGGGAGCGGCGAGCAGTTCTTC	CASSLGAGSGEQFF
NA	NA	TRBV7-3	TRBJ2-7	TGTGCCAGCAGCTTAGGGTTGCAGGGGTCCTACGAGCAGTACTTC	CASSLGLQGSYEQYF
TRBD1	NA	TRBV5-6	TRBJ2-1	TGTGCCAGCGGACAGGGTTACAATGAGCAGTTCTTC	CASGQGYNEQFF
TRBD1	NA	TRBV7-8	TRBJ1-4	TGTGCCAGCAGCGCGGACAGGGCAAAACTGTTTTTT	CASSADRAKLFF
NA	NA	TRBV27	TRBJ2-5	TGTGCCAGCAGTTTATGGGGACAAGAGATCCAGTACTTC	CASSLWGQEIQYF
TRBD1	few	TRBV19	TRBJ1-5	TGTGCCAGTAGTATGAAATGGACAGGGAATATACCATGGGGCAATCAGCCCCAGCATTTT	CASSMKWTGNIPWGNQPQHF
NA	NA	TRBV6-1	TRBJ1-2	TGTGCCAGCAGTGAAGCGCCCTTAGGGGGCTACACCTTC	CASSEAPLGGYTF
NA	NA	TRBV7-6	TRBJ2-7	TGTGCCAGCAGCTTCGGCACGGGCTCCTACGAGCAGTACTTC	CASSFGTGSYEQYF
NA	NA	TRBV5-8	TRBJ2-7	TGTGCTAGCAGCTTCGGACAGAACTACGAGCAGTACTTC	CASSFGQNYEQYF
NA	NA	TRBV27	TRBJ1-6	TGTGCCAGCACGACGACCTATAATTCACCCCTCCACTTT	CASTTTYNSPLHF
NA	NA	TRBV18	TRBJ1-4	TGTGCCAGCTCACGAGGAGCAACTAATGAAAAACTGTTTTTT	CASSRGATNEKLFF
NA	NA	TRBV14	TRBJ1-1	TGTGCCAGCAGCCCCATGAGGGGGGTTGACACTGAAGCTTTCTTT	CASSPMRGVDTEAFF
NA	NA	TRBV9	TRBJ2-1	TGTGTCAGCAGCCTCACGACTAGTTACAATGAGCAGTTCTTC	CVSSLTTSYNEQFF
NA	NA	TRBV25-1	TRBJ1-1	TGTGCCAGCAGTTCTCTCAGGGCCAACACTGAAGCTTTCTTT	CASSSLRANTEAFF
TRBD1	large	TRBV9	TRBJ1-1	TGTGCCAGCAGCATTCATATAGGGGGCGCGAACACTGAAGCTTTCTTT	CASSIHIGGANTEAFF
TRBD2	NA	TRBV7-9	TRBJ2-1	TGTGCCAGCAGCCACCTTAGCGGGAGGGGGCAGTTCTTC	CASSHLSGRGQFF
NA	NA	TRBV15	TRBJ1-4	TGTGCCACCAGCAGGACATTTCTCCGGGATGAAAAACTGTTTTTT	CATSRTFLRDEKLFF
NA	once	TRBV5-4	TRBJ2-2	TGTGCCAGCAGCTTACCAATCGGGGGGGAGCTGTTTTTT	CASSLPIGGELFF
NA	NA	TRBV2	TRBJ2-7	TGTGCCAACAGTGACTACGAGCAGTACTTC	CANSDYEQYF